This paragraph reports one TCR beta chain. Antigen unknown. Ophthalmopathy cases scored 3 or more on the Clinical Activity Score and 4 or more on NOSPECS grade, with duration below 3 months. The data stem from a study of T cells in Graves' hyperthyroidism and ophthalmopathy. At the level of the study: Specimen type is peripheral blood, collected at initial diagnosis prior to any treatment. Study-wide results and caveats: Blood samples included most of the expanded thyroid clonotypes exceeding 0.001.

Amplification yielded TCR beta CDR3 regions, with RNA transcripts as the source. HTBI primers were used for first-round RT-PCR of the TCR CDR3. TCRdb called the multiplex PCR reads again in MiXCR, with one record for every CDR3 protein. There are approximately 380,000 distinct CDR3 sequences in the sample; around 20% occur only once, and over 35% lies in the top ten. The V and J ends lost 1 base and 0 bases respectively, with 7 bases between them. The CDR3 sequence is 16 residues long. Germline assignment: CDR1 LGHNA and CDR2 YNFKEQ. This TCR came from a man in his late teens or twenties with Graves' ophthalmopathy. V gene TRBV4-2 combines with J gene TRBJ1-6; D is unresolved. The source material was blood. CDR3 sequence reads: CASSQGMSSYNSPLHF. The CDR3 DNA follows: TGTGCCAGCAGCCAAGGGATGAGCTCCTATAATTCACCCCTCCACTTT.